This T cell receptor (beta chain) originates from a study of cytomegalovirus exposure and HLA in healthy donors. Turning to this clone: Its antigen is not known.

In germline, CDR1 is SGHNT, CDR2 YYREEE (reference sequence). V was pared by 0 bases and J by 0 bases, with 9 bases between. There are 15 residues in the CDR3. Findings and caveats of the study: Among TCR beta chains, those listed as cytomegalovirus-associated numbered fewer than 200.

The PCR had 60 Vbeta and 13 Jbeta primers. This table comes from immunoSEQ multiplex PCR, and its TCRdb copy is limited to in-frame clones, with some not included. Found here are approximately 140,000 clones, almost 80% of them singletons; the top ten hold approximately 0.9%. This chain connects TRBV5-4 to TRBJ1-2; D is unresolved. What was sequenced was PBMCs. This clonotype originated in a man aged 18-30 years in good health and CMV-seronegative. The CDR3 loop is CASSLDRLSNYGYTF. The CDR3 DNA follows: TGTGCCAGCAGCTTGGATCGGTTATCTAACTATGGCTACACCTTC.